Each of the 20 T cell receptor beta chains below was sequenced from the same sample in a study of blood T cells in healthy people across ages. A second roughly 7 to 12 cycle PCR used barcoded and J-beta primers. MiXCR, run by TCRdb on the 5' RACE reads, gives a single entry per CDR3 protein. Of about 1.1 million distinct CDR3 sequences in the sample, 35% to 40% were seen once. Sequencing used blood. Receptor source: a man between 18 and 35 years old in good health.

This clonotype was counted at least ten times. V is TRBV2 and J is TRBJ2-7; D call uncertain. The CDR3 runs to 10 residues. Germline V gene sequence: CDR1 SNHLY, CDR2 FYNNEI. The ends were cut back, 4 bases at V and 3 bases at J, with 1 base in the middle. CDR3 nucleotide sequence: TGTGCCAGCAGTGGCTACGAGCAGTACTTC. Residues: CASSGYEQYF.

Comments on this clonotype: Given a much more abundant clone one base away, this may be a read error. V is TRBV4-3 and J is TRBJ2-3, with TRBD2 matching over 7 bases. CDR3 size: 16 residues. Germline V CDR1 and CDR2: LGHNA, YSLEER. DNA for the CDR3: TGCACCAGCAGCCAAGATTCCGGGAGGACCACAGATACGCAGTATTTT. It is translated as CTSSQDSGRTTDTQYF.

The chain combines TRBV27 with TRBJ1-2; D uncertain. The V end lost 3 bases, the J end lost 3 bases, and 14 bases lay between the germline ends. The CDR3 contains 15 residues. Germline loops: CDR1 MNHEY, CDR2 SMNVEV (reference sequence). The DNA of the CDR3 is TGTGCCAGCAGTTTTAGGATTTCCGAAGACTATGGCTACACCTTC. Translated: CASSFRISEDYGYTF.

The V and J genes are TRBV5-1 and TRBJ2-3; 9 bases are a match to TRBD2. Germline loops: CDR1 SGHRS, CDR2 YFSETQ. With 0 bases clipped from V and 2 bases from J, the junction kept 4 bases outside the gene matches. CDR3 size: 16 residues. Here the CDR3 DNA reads TGCGCCAGCAGCTTGGCCAGCGGGGGGACCACAGATACGCAGTATTTT. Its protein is CASSLASGGTTDTQYF.

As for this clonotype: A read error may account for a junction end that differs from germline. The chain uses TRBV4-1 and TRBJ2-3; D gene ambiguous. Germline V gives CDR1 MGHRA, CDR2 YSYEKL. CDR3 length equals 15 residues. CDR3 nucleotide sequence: TGCGCCAGCAGCCAATCCAGGACCAGCACAGATGCGCAGTATTTT. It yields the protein CASSQSRTSTDAQYF.

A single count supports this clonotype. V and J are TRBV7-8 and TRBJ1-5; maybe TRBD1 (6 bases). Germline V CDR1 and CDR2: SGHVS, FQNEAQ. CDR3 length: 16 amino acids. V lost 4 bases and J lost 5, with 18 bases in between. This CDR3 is CASSSEDSVPDQPQHF. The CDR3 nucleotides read TGTGCCAGCAGCTCCGAGGACAGCGTCCCCGATCAGCCCCAGCATTTT.

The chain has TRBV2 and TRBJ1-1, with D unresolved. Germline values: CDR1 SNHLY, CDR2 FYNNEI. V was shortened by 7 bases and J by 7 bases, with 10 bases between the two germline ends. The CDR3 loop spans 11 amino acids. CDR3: CASTPGFEAFF. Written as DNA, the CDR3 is TGTGCCAGCACCCCGGGATTTGAAGCTTTCTTT.

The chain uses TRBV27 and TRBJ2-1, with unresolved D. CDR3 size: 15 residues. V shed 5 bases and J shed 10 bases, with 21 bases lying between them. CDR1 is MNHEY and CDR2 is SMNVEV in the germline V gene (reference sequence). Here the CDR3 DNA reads TGTGCCAGCAGTGACGACAATGGTGGAAGTACAGAGCAGTTCTTC. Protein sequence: CASSDDNGGSTEQFF.

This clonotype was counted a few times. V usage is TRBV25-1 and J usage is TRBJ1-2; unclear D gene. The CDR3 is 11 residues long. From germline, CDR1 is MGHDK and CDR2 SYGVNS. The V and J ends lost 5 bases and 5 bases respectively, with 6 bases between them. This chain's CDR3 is CASSNGYGYTF. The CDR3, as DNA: TGTGCCAGCAGTAACGGTTATGGCTACACCTTC.

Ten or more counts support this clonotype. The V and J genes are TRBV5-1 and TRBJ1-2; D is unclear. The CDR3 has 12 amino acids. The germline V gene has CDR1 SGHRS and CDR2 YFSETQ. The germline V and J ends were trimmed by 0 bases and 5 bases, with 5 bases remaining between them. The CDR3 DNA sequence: TGCGCCAGCAGCTTGGCTGGATATGGCTACACCTTC. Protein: CASSLAGYGYTF.

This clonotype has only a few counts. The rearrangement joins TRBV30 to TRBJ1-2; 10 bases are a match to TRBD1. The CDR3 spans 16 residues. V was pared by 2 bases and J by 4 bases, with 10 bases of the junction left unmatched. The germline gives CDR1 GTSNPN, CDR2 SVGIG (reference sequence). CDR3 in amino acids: CAWSPTDRGPVYGYTF. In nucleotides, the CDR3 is TGTGCCTGGAGTCCCACTGACAGGGGGCCTGTCTATGGCTACACCTTC.

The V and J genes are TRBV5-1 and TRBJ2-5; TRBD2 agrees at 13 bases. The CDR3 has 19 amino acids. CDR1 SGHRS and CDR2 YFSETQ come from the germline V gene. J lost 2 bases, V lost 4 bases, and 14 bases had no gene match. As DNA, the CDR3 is TGCGCCAGCAGCCCCTGGACTAGCGGGGGCCGTAGAAATCAAGAGACCCAGTACTTC. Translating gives CASSPWTSGGRRNQETQYF.

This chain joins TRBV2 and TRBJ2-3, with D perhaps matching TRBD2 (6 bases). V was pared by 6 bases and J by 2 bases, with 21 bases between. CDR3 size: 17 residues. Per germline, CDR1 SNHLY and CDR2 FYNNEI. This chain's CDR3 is CASSLDLEGTFTDTQYF. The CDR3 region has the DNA TGTGCCAGCAGCTTGGATCTCGAGGGGACTTTCACAGATACGCAGTATTTT.

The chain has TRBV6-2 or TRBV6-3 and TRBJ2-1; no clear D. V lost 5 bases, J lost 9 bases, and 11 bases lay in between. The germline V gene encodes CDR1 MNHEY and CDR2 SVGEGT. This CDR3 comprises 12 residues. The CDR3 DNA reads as TGTGCCAGCAGTCCCCACGGCATTGAGCAGTTCTTC. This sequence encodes CASSPHGIEQFF.

As DNA, the CDR3 is TGTGCCAGCTCACCACTTCCCATCGAACCCAATCAGCCCCAGCATTTT. Amino acid sequence: CASSPLPIEPNQPQHF. The genes are TRBV18 and TRBJ1-5, with D uncertain. Germline V gives CDR1 KGHSH, CDR2 LQKENI. V lost 1 base to trimming and J lost 3 bases, with 13 bases between them. The CDR3 has 16 residues.

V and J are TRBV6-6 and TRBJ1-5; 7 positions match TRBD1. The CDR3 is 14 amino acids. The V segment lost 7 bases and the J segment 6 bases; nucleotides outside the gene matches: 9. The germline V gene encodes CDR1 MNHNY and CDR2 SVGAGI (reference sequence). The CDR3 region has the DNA TGTGCCAGCACTCTTACAGGGGATCGTCAGCCCCAGCATTTT. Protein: CASTLTGDRQPQHF.

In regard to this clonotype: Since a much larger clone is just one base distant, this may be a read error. CDR3 bases: TGTGCCAGCAGCAACCGCCGGGGTGCAACTAGCACAGATACGCAGTATTTT. Translated, it gives CASSNRRGATSTDTQYF. The rearrangement links TRBV7-2 to TRBJ2-3, with D possibly matching TRBD2 (5 bases). The CDR3 sequence is 17 residues long. Germline-derived CDR1 and CDR2 are SGHTA and FQGNSA. The germline V and J ends were trimmed by 5 bases and 0 bases, with 18 bases remaining between them. Filled out from reference TRBV7-2 and TRBJ2-3, the complete variable domain reads GAGVSQSPSNKVTEKGKDVELRCDPISGHTALYWYRQSLGQGLEFLIYFQGNSAPDKSGLPSDRFSAERTGGSVSTLTIQRTQQEDSAVYLCASSNRRGATSTDTQYFGPGTRLTVL.

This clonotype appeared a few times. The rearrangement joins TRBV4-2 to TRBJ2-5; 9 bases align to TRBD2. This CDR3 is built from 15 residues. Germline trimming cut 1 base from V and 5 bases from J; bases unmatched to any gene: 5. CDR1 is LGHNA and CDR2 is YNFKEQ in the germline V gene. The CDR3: CASSQASGEGETQYF. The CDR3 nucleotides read TGTGCCAGCAGCCAAGCTAGCGGGGAAGGGGAGACCCAGTACTTC.

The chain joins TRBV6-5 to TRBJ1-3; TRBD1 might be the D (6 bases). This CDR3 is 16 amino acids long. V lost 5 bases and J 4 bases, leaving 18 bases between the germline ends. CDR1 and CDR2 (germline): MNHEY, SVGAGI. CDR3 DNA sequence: TGTGCCAGCAGTACAACCCAGGGGCGGACAGGAAACACCATATATTTT. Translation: CASSTTQGRTGNTIYF.

CDR3 amino acids: CAISESFNGGSPLHF. The CDR3 DNA reads as TGTGCCATCAGTGAGTCATTCAACGGAGGTTCACCCCTCCACTTT. This chain joins TRBV10-3 and TRBJ1-6; D call uncertain. The CDR3 is made up of 15 amino acids. V lost 0 bases and J lost 9, with 12 bases in between. Germline lookup yields CDR1 ENHRY and CDR2 SYGVKD.